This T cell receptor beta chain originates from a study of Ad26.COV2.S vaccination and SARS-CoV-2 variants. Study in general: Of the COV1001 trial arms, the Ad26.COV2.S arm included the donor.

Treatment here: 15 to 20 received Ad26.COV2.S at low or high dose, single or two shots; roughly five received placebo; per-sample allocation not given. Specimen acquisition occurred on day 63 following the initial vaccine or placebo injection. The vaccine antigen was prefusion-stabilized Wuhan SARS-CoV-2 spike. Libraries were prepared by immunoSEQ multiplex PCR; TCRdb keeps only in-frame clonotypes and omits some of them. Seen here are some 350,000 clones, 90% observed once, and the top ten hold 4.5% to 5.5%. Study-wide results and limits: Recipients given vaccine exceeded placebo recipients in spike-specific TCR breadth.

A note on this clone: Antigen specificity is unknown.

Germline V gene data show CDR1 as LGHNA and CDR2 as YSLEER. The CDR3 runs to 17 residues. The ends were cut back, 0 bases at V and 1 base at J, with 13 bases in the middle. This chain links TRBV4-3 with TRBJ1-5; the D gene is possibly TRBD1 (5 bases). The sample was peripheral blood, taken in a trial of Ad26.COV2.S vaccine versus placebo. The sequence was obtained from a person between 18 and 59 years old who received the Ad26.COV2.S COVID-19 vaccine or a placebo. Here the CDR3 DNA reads TGCGCCAGCAGCCAAGATGAGGGGTCTGAAAGCAATCAGCCCCAGCATTTT. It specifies CASSQDEGSESNQPQHF.